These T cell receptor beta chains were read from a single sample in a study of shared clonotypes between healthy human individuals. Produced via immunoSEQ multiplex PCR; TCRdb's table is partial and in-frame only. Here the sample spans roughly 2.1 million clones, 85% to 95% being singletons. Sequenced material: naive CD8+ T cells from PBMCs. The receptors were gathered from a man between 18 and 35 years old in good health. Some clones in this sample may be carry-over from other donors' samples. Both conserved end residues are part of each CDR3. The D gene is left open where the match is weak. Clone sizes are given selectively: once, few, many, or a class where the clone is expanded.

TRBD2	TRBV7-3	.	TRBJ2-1	CASSLLAGSYNEQFF	TGTGCCAGCAGCTTACTAGCGGGCTCCTACAATGAGCAGTTCTTC
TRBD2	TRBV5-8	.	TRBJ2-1	CASSLLTSGRHEQFF	TGTGCCAGCAGCTTGCTTACTAGCGGTAGGCATGAGCAGTTCTTC
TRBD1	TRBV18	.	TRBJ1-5	CASSPRDRPDQPQHF	TGTGCCAGCTCACCCCGGGACAGACCCGATCAGCCCCAGCATTTT
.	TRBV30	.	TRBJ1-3	CAWRTVIPNTIYF	TGTGCCTGGAGAACGGTAATCCCGAACACCATATATTTT
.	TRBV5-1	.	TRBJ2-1	CASSLGTYTREQFF	TGCGCCAGCAGCTTGGGGACTTATACTCGTGAGCAGTTCTTC
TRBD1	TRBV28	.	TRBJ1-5	CASSFMTGGSNQPQHF	TGTGCCAGCAGTTTCATGACAGGGGGCAGTAATCAGCCCCAGCATTTT
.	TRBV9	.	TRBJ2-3	CASSGSTDTQYF	TGTGCCAGCAGCGGATCCACAGATACGCAGTATTTT
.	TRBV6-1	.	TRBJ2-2	CASRTDTGELFF	TGTGCCAGCAGGACAGATACCGGGGAGCTGTTTTTT
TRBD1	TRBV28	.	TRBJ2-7	CASSSPHRDRVYEQYF	TGTGCCAGCAGTTCCCCCCACCGGGACAGGGTCTACGAGCAGTACTTC
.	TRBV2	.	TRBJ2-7	CASSENRYEQYF	TGTGCCAGCAGTGAAAACCGGTACGAGCAGTACTTC
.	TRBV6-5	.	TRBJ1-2	CASSYSMGAPGYTF	TGTGCCAGCAGTTACTCGATGGGGGCCCCTGGCTACACCTTC
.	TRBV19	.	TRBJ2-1	CASTPSGNPYNEQFF	TGTGCCAGTACCCCCTCCGGGAACCCCTACAATGAGCAGTTCTTC
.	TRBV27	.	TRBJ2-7	CASSLGARSPEQYF	TGTGCCAGCAGTTTGGGGGCCCGGAGCCCCGAGCAGTACTTC
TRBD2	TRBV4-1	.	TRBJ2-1	CASSDRASGSYNEQFF	TGCGCCAGCAGCGACCGGGCTAGCGGGAGTTACAATGAGCAGTTCTTC
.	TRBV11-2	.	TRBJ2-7	CASSLGAAGNYEQYF	TGTGCCAGCAGCTTAGGTGCAGCGGGCAACTACGAGCAGTACTTC
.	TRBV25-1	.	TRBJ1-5	CASSEGNNQPQHF	TGTGCCAGCAGTGAGGGGAACAATCAGCCCCAGCATTTT
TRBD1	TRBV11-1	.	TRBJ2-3	CASSLISDRATDTQYF	TGTGCCAGCAGCTTAATTTCCGACAGGGCCACAGATACGCAGTATTTT
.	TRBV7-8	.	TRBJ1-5	CASSGLRGRNQPQHF	TGTGCCAGCAGCGGTCTTCGGGGGCGAAATCAGCCCCAGCATTTT
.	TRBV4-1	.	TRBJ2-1	CASSWGNEQFF	TGCGCCAGCAGCTGGGGTAATGAGCAGTTCTTC
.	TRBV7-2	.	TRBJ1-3	CASSFGAGRNTIYF	TGTGCCAGCAGCTTTGGGGCGGGGAGAAACACCATATATTTT
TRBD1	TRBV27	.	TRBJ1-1	CASSPRQGAVTEAFF	TGTGCCAGCAGTCCCCGACAGGGGGCGGTCACTGAAGCTTTCTTT
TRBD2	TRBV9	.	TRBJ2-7	CASSPRTSRLEQYF	TGTGCCAGCAGCCCCCGGACTAGTAGGCTCGAGCAGTACTTC
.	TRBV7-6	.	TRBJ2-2	CASSLGQASAGELFF	TGTGCCAGCAGCTTAGGACAGGCCTCGGCGGGGGAGCTGTTTTTT
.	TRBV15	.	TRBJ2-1	CATSNREKKNEQFF	TGTGCCACCAGCAACCGGGAAAAAAAGAATGAGCAGTTCTTC
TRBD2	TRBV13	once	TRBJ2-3	CASSGPGLAGTSTDTQYF	TGTGCCAGCAGTGGACCGGGACTAGCGGGAACTAGCACAGATACGCAGTATTTT
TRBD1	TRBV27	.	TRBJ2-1	CASQDRGLYNEQFF	TGTGCCAGTCAGGACAGGGGTCTTTACAATGAGCAGTTCTTC
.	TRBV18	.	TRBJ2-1	CASTESFGRDNEQFF	TGTGCCAGCACAGAGAGCTTTGGGAGAGACAATGAGCAGTTCTTC
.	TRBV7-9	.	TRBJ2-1	CASSLALSVNEQFF	TGTGCCAGCAGCTTAGCGCTCAGTGTCAATGAGCAGTTCTTC
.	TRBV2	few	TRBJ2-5	CASNRRVDGEETQYF	TGTGCCAGCAATCGGAGGGTTGACGGTGAGGAGACCCAGTACTTC
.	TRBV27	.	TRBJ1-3	CASRARGGGSGNTIYF	TGTGCCAGCAGGGCACGAGGCGGGGGATCTGGAAACACCATATATTTT
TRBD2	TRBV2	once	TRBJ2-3	CATTSGRATTDTQYF	TGTGCCACAACTAGCGGGAGAGCTACCACAGATACGCAGTATTTT
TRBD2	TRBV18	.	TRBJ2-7	CASSPPGTSGRRGYEQYF	TGTGCCAGCTCACCACCCGGGACTAGCGGGAGGCGGGGCTACGAGCAGTACTTC